Sequencing of this T cell receptor beta chain was carried out in a study of T-cell reconstitution after alpha-beta-depleted transplantation in children. The CDR3 runs 15 residues. Germline assignment: CDR1 SGHRS and CDR2 YFSETQ. The germline V and J ends were trimmed by 2 bases and 1 base, with 12 bases remaining between them. Using unique molecular identifiers, the investigators prepared the TCRbeta library. MiXCR, applied by TCRdb to the PCR reads, yields one record per CDR3 protein. Of a few hundred thousand distinct CDR3 sequences listed, around 21% are singletons. The chain employs TRBV5-1 and TRBJ2-5; perhaps TRBD1 as D (6 bases). The sample consisted of PBMCs from the stem cell graft donor, taken from the stem cell graft. This sequence was found in a human donor who donated a stem cell graft to a child with acute myeloid leukemia. The CDR3 loop reads CASSFNGQTQETQYF. As DNA, the CDR3 is TGCGCCAGCAGCTTCAACGGACAGACCCAAGAGACCCAGTACTTC.